This TCR beta chain stems from a study of cytomegalovirus exposure and HLA in healthy donors. Findings and limits, study-wide: In a later analysis, most CMV-associated TCR beta chains appeared HLA-restricted.

Of note for this clone: Its antigen is unidentified.

Healthy individuals who donated bone marrow served as the donors. The primer mix had 60 Vbeta and 13 Jbeta primers. Clones were read by immunoSEQ multiplex PCR, and TCRdb kept only the in-frame ones, dropping some. This sample has about 120,000 clones, with roughly four fifths found just once. With 4 bases clipped from V and 3 bases from J, the junction kept 9 bases outside the gene matches. The CDR3 is 16 residues long. The V gene's germline CDR1 is SGHRS and CDR2 YFSETQ. This TCR was sampled from a young woman in good health and CMV-seronegative. The material sequenced was PBMCs. This rearrangement joins TRBV5-1 to TRBJ1-2; TRBD1 agrees at 10 bases. As DNA, the CDR3 is TGCGCCAGCAGCGACCTTGGGGACAGGGGTCACTATGGCTACACCTTC. Translation: CASSDLGDRGHYGYTF.